This T cell receptor (beta chain) originates from a study of blood T cell repertoires in COVID-19. Sequencing was performed with immunoSEQ multiplex PCR; in TCRdb, only in-frame clones are kept and a portion is missing. The sample contains about 89,000 clones, 60% to 85% of which appear only once. Losses at the gene ends were 0 bases for V and 3 bases for J; bases not matched to a gene: 7. The CDR3 is 17 amino acids. Germline loops: CDR1 SGDLS, CDR2 YYNGEE. Material: peripheral blood. The receptor comes from a human donor in a cohort sampled during active COVID-19. The rearrangement joins TRBV9 to TRBJ1-3; 9 bases are shared with TRBD1. This CDR3 reads CASSVGIQGANGNTIYF. Here the CDR3 DNA reads TGTGCCAGCAGCGTAGGAATACAGGGGGCTAATGGAAACACCATATATTTT.